Presented here are 15 T cell receptor beta chains from one specimen sequenced in a study of cytomegalovirus exposure and HLA in healthy donors. PCR was performed using 60 Vbeta and 13 Jbeta primers. The data were produced by immunoSEQ multiplex PCR, yet TCRdb's version contains in-frame clones alone and is incomplete. The sample records around 100,000 clones, approximately 70% being singletons. Sequenced sample: PBMCs. The receptors shown here come from a man aged 25 to 40 in good health and CMV-seropositive.

This clone was observed a few times. The chain joins TRBV10-2 to TRBJ1-4, with D hard to call. The germline V gene encodes CDR1 WSHSY and CDR2 SAAADI. The V gene lost 6 bases and the J gene lost 6 bases, with 8 bases spanning the gap. The CDR3 totals 12 residues. As DNA, the CDR3 is TGCGCCAGCAGCGGAGGGTATGAAAAACTGTTTTTT. Amino acids: CASSGGYEKLFF.

V gene TRBV13 combines with J gene TRBJ2-1, with 7 bases identical to TRBD2. The ends lost 1 base at V and 12 bases at J; junction bases unmatched: 3. CDR3 length: 12 amino acids. Germline-derived CDR1 and CDR2 are PRHDT and FYEKMQ (reference sequence). The CDR3 coding sequence is TGTGCCAGCAGCTTAGTCGAGCGGGGGCAGTTCTTC. Encoded protein: CASSLVERGQFF.

This rearrangement joins TRBV19 to TRBJ2-3, with 8 bases fitting TRBD1. Germline V lookup: CDR1 LNHDA, CDR2 SQIVND (reference sequence). J lost 4 bases, V lost 6 bases, and 9 bases had no gene match. The CDR3 runs to 15 residues. CDR3 coding DNA: TGTGCCAGTAGAAGCAGGGGGCGAGGGGCAGATACGCAGTATTTT. Residues: CASRSRGRGADTQYF.

This chain links TRBV2 with TRBJ2-7; D uncertain. V gave up 7 bases and J gave up 7 bases, with 14 bases separating them. The CDR3 loop spans 12 amino acids. Germline V gene data show CDR1 as SNHLY and CDR2 as FYNNEI. This CDR3 reads CASTPDSLEQYF. As DNA, the CDR3 is TGTGCCAGCACCCCCGACTCCTTAGAGCAGTACTTC.

V usage is TRBV5-1 and J usage is TRBJ1-5; a possible D gene is TRBD1 (5 bases). V dropped 0 bases and J dropped 7 bases, with 8 bases sitting between them. CDR3 size: 13 residues. The V gene's germline CDR1 is SGHRS and CDR2 YFSETQ. CDR3 DNA sequence: TGCGCCAGCAGCTTGGAAGGGGAACAGCCCCAGCATTTT. It is translated as CASSLEGEQPQHF.

This clone was counted only a few times. J is TRBJ2-2 and V is TRBV11-2; D perhaps matches TRBD1 (5 bases). V lost 5 bases, J lost 12 bases, and 19 bases lay in between. The CDR3 sequence is 14 residues long. Germline V CDR1 and CDR2: SGHAT, FQNNGV. CDR3 DNA: TGTGCCAGCAGCCTAAATAGGGGAAGGGCCCAGCTGTTTTTT. This encodes CASSLNRGRAQLFF. Drawing the rest from reference TRBV11-2 and TRBJ2-2, the complete variable domain is EAGVAQSPRYKIIEKRQSVAFWCNPISGHATLYWYQQILGQGPKLLIQFQNNGVVDDSQLPKDRFSAERLKGVDSTLKIQPAKLEDSAVYLCASSLNRGRAQLFFGEGSRLTVL.

This chain uses TRBV13 with TRBJ2-7; perhaps TRBD1 as D (6 bases). This CDR3 contains 13 residues. Trimming removed 1 base from V and 3 bases from J, with 7 bases in between. From germline, CDR1 is PRHDT and CDR2 FYEKMQ (reference sequence). The CDR3 loop is CASSLEQGYEQYF. The DNA for the CDR3 is TGTGCCAGCAGCTTAGAACAGGGCTACGAGCAGTACTTC.

J is TRBJ2-1 and V is TRBV5-1; D is uncertain. Deletions cut 4 bases from V and 0 bases from J, with 11 bases between. The CDR3 loop spans 15 amino acids. Germline CDR1 and CDR2: SGHRS and YFSETQ. CDR3 region: CASSESFSSYNEQFF. For the CDR3, the DNA is TGCGCCAGCAGCGAAAGTTTTAGCTCCTACAATGAGCAGTTCTTC.

The rearrangement joins TRBV18 to TRBJ1-6; the match to TRBD1 covers 7 bases. With V trimmed by 1 base and J by 7 bases, 7 bases remained unmatched. This CDR3 spans 16 amino acids. CDR1 is KGHSH and CDR2 is LQKENI in the germline V gene. The CDR3 region has the DNA TGTGCCAGCTCACCACTGACAGGGCCGGAAAATTCACCCCTCCACTTT. It specifies CASSPLTGPENSPLHF.

The chain has TRBV7-3 and TRBJ2-3, with 9 bases lining up with TRBD1. J gave up 3 bases and V 0 bases, and 4 bases lay outside the gene matches. The CDR3 runs 16 residues. Germline CDR1 and CDR2: SGHTA and FQGTGA. The CDR3 loop is CASSLTTGGGTDTQYF. The CDR3 DNA follows: TGTGCCAGCAGCTTAACGACAGGGGGTGGGACAGATACGCAGTATTTT. Supplemented by reference TRBV7-3 and TRBJ2-3, the full variable domain reads GAGVSQTPSNKVTEKGKYVELRCDPISGHTALYWYRQSLGQGPEFLIYFQGTGAADDSGLPNDRFFAVRPEGSVSTLKIQRTERGDSAVYLCASSLTTGGGTDTQYFGPGTRLTVL.

The chain carries TRBV19 and TRBJ2-3; TRBD2 might be the D (5 bases). This CDR3 region has 12 residues. Between the trimmed V and J ends, which lost 5 bases and 4 bases, there was a span of 7 bases. In germline, CDR1 is LNHDA, CDR2 SQIVND (reference sequence). The chain's CDR3 is CASSYSADTQYF. The CDR3 bases are TGTGCCAGTAGTTATAGCGCAGATACGCAGTATTTT.

V and J are TRBV5-1 and TRBJ1-3; 8 bases are shared with TRBD1. The CDR3 length is 17 residues. Germline V gene sequence: CDR1 SGHRS, CDR2 YFSETQ. Unmatched junction bases numbered 7, after V lost 0 bases and J lost 2 bases. The CDR3 is CASSLGGTDRAGNTIYF. CDR3 DNA: TGCGCCAGCAGCTTGGGGGGCACGGACAGGGCTGGAAACACCATATATTTT.

The chain couples TRBV9 to TRBJ2-6, with D maybe TRBD1 (5 bases). V gave up 4 bases and J gave up 0 bases, with 8 bases separating them. Looked up from germline, CDR1 is SGDLS and CDR2 is YYNGEE. There are 15 residues in the CDR3. CDR3: CASSRQSSGANVLTF. The DNA for the CDR3 is TGTGCCAGCAGCAGACAGAGCTCTGGGGCCAACGTCCTGACTTTC. Full variable domain (rest looked up from reference TRBV9 and TRBJ2-6): DSGVTQTPKHLITATGQRVTLRCSPRSGDLSVYWYQQSLDQGLQFLIQYYNGEERAKGNILERFSAQQFPDLHSELNLSSLELGDSALYFCASSRQSSGANVLTFGAGSRLTVL.

This rearrangement joins TRBV5-6 to TRBJ2-3; TRBD1 is a possible D gene (6 bases). CDR3 length: 16 amino acids. The germline gives CDR1 SGHDT, CDR2 YYEEEE. V was pared by 3 bases and J by 3 bases, with 17 bases between. For the CDR3, the DNA is TGTGCCAGCAGCTCGGACAGTTTGTCAGGTACAGATACGCAGTATTTT. This gives the protein CASSSDSLSGTDTQYF.

Regarding this clone: At one boundary the junction diverges from the germline segment, which might be a read error. V and J are TRBV5-4 and TRBJ2-2; a weak D match, TRBD1 (6 bases). Germline CDR1 and CDR2: SGHNT and YYREEE (reference sequence). The CDR3 has 18 amino acids. The DNA for the CDR3 is TGTGCCAGCAGTTTGGAAACAGGGCCCCTGCCATTCACCGGGGAGCTGTTTTTT. Translating it yields CASSLETGPLPFTGELFF.